This record concerns one T cell receptor (beta chain) sequence. The CDR3 is 16 amino acids. The germline V gene has CDR1 MDHEN and CDR2 SYDVKM. Trimming shortened V by 5 bases and J by 9 bases, and 26 bases separated the two germline ends. As handled by the study authors: Cell counts per sample came from amplifying reference gene primers. The protocol was immunoSEQ multiplex PCR, while the TCRdb copy is restricted to in-frame clones and leaves out a portion. V and J calls and clone size are those listed in that table; D and trimming were worked out from the DNA. The sample records roughly 90,000 clones, around four fifths being singletons. These data are taken from a study of blood T cell repertoires in COVID-19. Study-level information: Acute-phase and convalescent COVID-19 samples originated in the United States, Italy and Spain. T cells, B-cell-depleted T cells, or PBMCs supplied cDNA or gDNA.

The chain links TRBV28 to TRBJ2-7, with D perhaps matching TRBD2 (7 bases). This clonotype was obtained from a woman of 80 years or more with active or convalescent COVID-19. Sequencing input: peripheral blood. CDR3 protein: CASSTSGGQSLRPQYF. For the CDR3, the DNA is TGTGCCAGCAGTACCTCGGGAGGACAGAGTTTACGACCGCAGTACTTC. The variable domain in full, with the rest retrieved from reference TRBV28 and TRBJ2-7, is DVKVTQSSRYLVKRTGEKVFLECVQDMDHENMFWYRQDPGLGLRLIYFSYDVKMKEKGDIPEGYSVSREKKERFSLILESASTNQTSMYLCASSTSGGQSLRPQYFGPGTRLTVT.